The 12 T cell receptor beta chains reported below all come from one sample, sequenced in a study of shared clonotypes between healthy human individuals. Data came from immunoSEQ multiplex PCR; TCRdb stores just in-frame clones and leaves some out. The table lists 600,000 to 700,000 clones, roughly 72% of them singletons, with 1.5% to 2% in the top ten. Sequenced input: memory CD4+ T cells sorted from blood. Subset of the sample: CD45RA-negative fraction. The receptors here all came from a woman in her 30s in good health.

This clone turned up a few times. CDR3 in DNA: TGCGCCAGCAGCCAAGAAGGTAGGACCCCGAACACTGAAGCTTTCTTT. Translated, it gives CASSQEGRTPNTEAFF. The chain has TRBV4-1 and TRBJ1-1; D is uncertain. V gave up 0 bases and J gave up 1 base, with 12 bases separating them. The CDR3 spans 16 residues. Looked up from germline, CDR1 is MGHRA and CDR2 is YSYEKL.

The CDR3 sequence: CASSTSLGSYNEQFF. As DNA, the CDR3 is TGTGCCAGTAGTACTAGCTTGGGATCCTACAATGAGCAGTTCTTC. The V gene is TRBV19, the J gene TRBJ2-1, with D perhaps matching TRBD2 (5 bases). CDR1 and CDR2 from the germline V gene are LNHDA and SQIVND (reference sequence). With 4 bases removed from V and 1 base from J, the gap between germline ends came to 11 bases. The CDR3 totals 15 residues. The variable domain in full, completed from reference TRBV19 and TRBJ2-1, reads DGGITQSPKYLFRKEGQNVTLSCEQNLNHDAMYWYRQDPGQGLRLIYYSQIVNDFQKGDIAEGYSVSREKKESFPLTVTSAQKNPTAFYLCASSTSLGSYNEQFFGPGTRLTVL.

This chain links TRBV15 with TRBJ2-4, with 11 nucleotides matching TRBD2. V shed 4 bases and J 0 bases; nucleotides not matched to a gene: 5. The CDR3 length is 17 residues. Germline V lookup: CDR1 LNHNV, CDR2 YYDKDF (reference sequence). CDR3 loop: CATSTRGLAVAKNIQYF. CDR3 bases: TGTGCCACCAGCACTAGGGGACTAGCGGTAGCCAAAAACATTCAGTACTTC.

V is TRBV5-1 and J is TRBJ2-5; perhaps TRBD1 as D (6 bases). The CDR3 is made up of 14 amino acids. Germline CDR1 reads SGHRS; CDR2 reads YFSETQ. The germline V and J ends were trimmed by 3 bases and 1 base, with 10 bases remaining between them. The CDR3 region is CASSWGTSQETQYF. In DNA form, the CDR3 reads TGCGCCAGCAGCTGGGGGACAAGCCAAGAGACCCAGTACTTC.

Ten or more counts support this clone. The V call is TRBV28, the J call TRBJ2-7; tentative D call: TRBD1 (5 bases). Between the trimmed V and J ends, which lost 6 bases and 6 bases, there was a span of 15 bases. Per the germline V gene, CDR1 is MDHEN and CDR2 is SYDVKM. The CDR3 length is 13 residues. CDR3 residues: CASRGSTAFEQYF. DNA of the CDR3: TGTGCCAGCAGGGGATCGACAGCGTTCGAGCAGTACTTC.

This clone was seen more than once but under ten times. A much larger clone lies a single base off, so this may be a read error. Distinct nucleotide sequences in the sample also encode this CDR3. The chain uses TRBV28 and TRBJ2-7; no clear D. V dropped 4 bases and J dropped 3 bases, with 4 bases sitting between them. The germline CDR1 and CDR2 sequences are MDHEN and SYDVKM. This CDR3 is 11 amino acids long. The CDR3 here is CASSSNYEQYF. The CDR3 nucleotides read TGTGCCAGCAGTTCGAACTACGAGCAGTACTTC.

The chain links TRBV25-1 to TRBJ1-1; 8 positions match TRBD1. Germline V gives CDR1 MGHDK, CDR2 SYGVNS. J lost 4 bases, V lost 5 bases, and 6 bases had no gene match. The CDR3 runs 14 residues. The CDR3 here is CASSTGQGLTEAFF. CDR3 sequence (DNA): TGTGCCAGCAGTACAGGACAGGGTCTCACTGAAGCTTTCTTT. Combining the CDR3 with reference TRBV25-1 and TRBJ1-1 gives the whole variable domain EADIYQTPRYLVIGTGKKITLECSQTMGHDKMYWYQQDPGMELHLIHYSYGVNSTEKGDLSSESTVSRIRTEHFPLTLESARPSHTSQYLCASSTGQGLTEAFFGQGTRLTVV.

This rearrangement joins TRBV28 to TRBJ1-5; D might be TRBD1 (5 bases). With 6 bases removed from V and 4 bases from J, the gap between germline ends came to 13 bases. The CDR3 runs to 14 residues. Germline V lookup: CDR1 MDHEN, CDR2 SYDVKM. CDR3 sequence: CASSRTGRNQPQHF. DNA of the CDR3: TGTGCCAGCAGCAGGACGGGGCGTAATCAGCCCCAGCATTTT. Supplemented by reference TRBV28 and TRBJ1-5, the full variable domain reads DVKVTQSSRYLVKRTGEKVFLECVQDMDHENMFWYRQDPGLGLRLIYFSYDVKMKEKGDIPEGYSVSREKKERFSLILESASTNQTSMYLCASSRTGRNQPQHFGDGTRLSIL.

This clone was counted only a few times. This chain uses TRBV25-1 with TRBJ1-6, with TRBD1 identical over 9 bases. J gave up 10 bases and V 6 bases, and 16 bases lay outside the gene matches. The germline gives CDR1 MGHDK, CDR2 SYGVNS. The CDR3 consists of 17 residues. The CDR3 nucleotides are TGTGCCAGCAGCTGGGACAGGGAAGTAGGCGGCGGATCACCCCTCCACTTT. It codes for CASSWDREVGGGSPLHF.

V is TRBV29-1 and J is TRBJ1-1; no reliable D call. Germline CDR1 is SQVTM and CDR2 is ANQGSEA. CDR3 length: 12 amino acids. V was shortened by 2 bases and J by 3 bases, with 7 bases between the two germline ends. CDR3 in amino acids: CSVEWGDTEAFF. Here the CDR3 DNA reads TGCAGCGTTGAATGGGGTGACACTGAAGCTTTCTTT.

In its sample, this clone was seen many times. V is TRBV19 and J is TRBJ2-2; unclear D gene. Germline V lookup: CDR1 LNHDA, CDR2 SQIVND (reference sequence). The CDR3 is 15 amino acids. Trimming took off 5 bases at V and 3 bases at J, with 13 bases between the two ends. The CDR3 here is CASSRVFSDTGELFF. In nucleotides, the CDR3 is TGTGCCAGTAGTCGGGTGTTCTCCGACACCGGGGAGCTGTTTTTT. Complete variable domain (other parts from reference TRBV19 and TRBJ2-2): DGGITQSPKYLFRKEGQNVTLSCEQNLNHDAMYWYRQDPGQGLRLIYYSQIVNDFQKGDIAEGYSVSREKKESFPLTVTSAQKNPTAFYLCASSRVFSDTGELFFGEGSRLTVL.

The chain carries TRBV7-9 and TRBJ2-7; 8 bases line up with TRBD2. After removal of 5 bases from V and 0 bases from J, the junction contained 12 bases not matched to a gene. The CDR3 is 17 amino acids. The germline gives CDR1 SEHNR, CDR2 FQNEAQ (reference sequence). CDR3 nucleotides: TGTGCCAGCAGCCCGAGTCTTGGAGCGGGAGCCTCCTACGAGCAGTACTTC. It encodes CASSPSLGAGASYEQYF.